The 24 T cell receptor beta chains below come from one sample, sequenced in a study of STAT3 mutations in large granular lymphocyte leukemia (dated by TCRdb to the late 2010s). Library creation used the immunoSEQ multiplex PCR assay. The table was pulled from immuneACCESS by TCRdb, which kept in-frame rearrangements only. Such tables lose some clones; where checked, under half of the loss comes from unresolved V genes, and the rest has no known cause. The table for this sample lists some 3,900 clones; about 70% of them were counted only once. The top ten constitute approximately 71% of the sample. Their target antigens are unknown. The investigation overall reported the following: Every T-LGLL patient showed at least one immunodominant TCRbeta clonotype, and about half showed multiple immunodominant subclonotypes.

The sample consisted of peripheral blood mononuclear cells. These receptor sequences come from a man aged 55 to 70 with T-cell large granular lymphocyte leukemia. Some clones in this sample may be carry-over from other donors' samples. The age is the age at diagnosis.

The rearrangement links TRBV5-4 to TRBJ1-3, with no clear D. Germline values: CDR1 SGHNT, CDR2 YYREEE (reference sequence). The CDR3 extends over 14 amino acids. V was pared by 2 bases and J by 3 bases, with 9 bases between. The DNA for the CDR3 is TGTGCCAGCAGCTTTGGGTTAAGTGGAAACACCATATATTTT. Translation gives CASSFGLSGNTIYF.

The V and J genes are TRBV30 and TRBJ1-2; weak D call: TRBD1 (6 bases). The CDR3 is 14 amino acids. Germline CDR1 is GTSNPN and CDR2 is SVGIG (reference sequence). The V end was cut by 4 bases, the J end by 7 bases, with 19 bases between. As DNA, the CDR3 is TGTGCCTGGAAAGTGTTCGGGGGCGAGGGTGGCTACACCTTC. It specifies CAWKVFGGEGGYTF.

Comment on this clone: The germline gene is not matched at one end of the junction; a read error may be the cause. V gene TRBV6-5 combines with J gene TRBJ2-7; D not resolved. This CDR3 has 11 residues. Germline CDR1 and CDR2: MNHEY and SVGAGI. CDR3 protein: CASSNSYEQYF. CDR3 DNA sequence: TGTGCCAGCAGTAACTCCTACGAGCAGTACTTC.

Only a few counts were recorded for this clone. V gene TRBV5-4 combines with J gene TRBJ1-4, with 8 bases matching TRBD1. The V gene's germline CDR1 is SGHNT and CDR2 YYREEE (reference sequence). With V trimmed by 1 base and J by 8 bases, 7 bases remained unmatched. This CDR3 is built from 15 residues. The CDR3 region is CASSLPGGAGEKLFF. In DNA form, the CDR3 reads TGTGCCAGCAGCTTGCCAGGGGGCGCGGGAGAAAAACTGTTTTTT.

This chain connects TRBV30 to TRBJ2-7; tentatively, D is TRBD2 (5 bases). This CDR3 spans 11 amino acids. The germline V gene has CDR1 GTSNPN and CDR2 SVGIG (reference sequence). Trimming shortened V by 1 base and J by 5 bases, and 6 bases separated the two germline ends. Written as DNA, the CDR3 is TGTGCCTGGAGTGGGGGAGACGAGCAGTACTTC. Residues: CAWSGGDEQYF. The full variable domain, rest sourced from reference TRBV30 and TRBJ2-7, is SQTIHQWPATLVQPVGSPLSLECTVEGTSNPNLYWYRQAAGRGLQLLFYSVGIGQISSEVPQNLSASRPQDRQFILSSKKLLLSDSGFYLCAWSGGDEQYFGPGTRLTVT.

The chain combines TRBV4-3 with TRBJ2-1, with 12 bases that match TRBD2. CDR3 length equals 15 residues. Germline V lookup: CDR1 LGHNA, CDR2 YSLEER. The ends lost 2 bases at V and 9 bases at J; junction bases unmatched: 5. CDR3 residues: CASSQLAGGLGEQFF. CDR3 sequence (DNA): TGCGCCAGCAGCCAACTAGCGGGAGGGCTCGGTGAGCAGTTCTTC.

In this sample, this clone turned up a few times. The rearrangement uses TRBV7-9 and TRBJ1-2, with 8 bases fitting TRBD1. Germline V lookup: CDR1 SEHNR, CDR2 FQNEAQ (reference sequence). J lost 14 bases, V lost 5 bases, and 10 bases had no gene match. The CDR3 contains 12 residues. The CDR3 loop reads CASSQAQGALTF. The CDR3 DNA follows: TGTGCCAGCAGCCAGGCGCAGGGGGCGCTTACCTTC.

The V gene is TRBV27, the J gene TRBJ2-7; D is unclear. Germline values: CDR1 MNHEY, CDR2 SMNVEV (reference sequence). V lost 4 bases, J lost 1 base, and 2 bases lay in between. This CDR3 has 11 amino acids. DNA for the CDR3: TGTGCCAGCAGTTATTCCTACGAGCAGTACGTC. Amino acid sequence: CASSYSYEQYV.

The genes are TRBV23-1 and TRBJ2-3; 8 bases match TRBD1. Being an ORF, TRBV23-1 has a function that is uncertain. The CDR3 totals 16 residues. Trimming cost V 2 bases and J 0 bases; bases outside gene matches: 4. The CDR3 DNA sequence: TGCGCCAGCAGTCAAGTGACAGGGGAAAGCACAGATACGCAGTATTTT. It encodes CASSQVTGESTDTQYF.

The chain joins TRBV18 to TRBJ1-1, with D uncertain. V was pared by 1 base and J by 0 bases, with 3 bases between. The CDR3 contains 13 residues. Germline assignment: CDR1 KGHSH and CDR2 LQKENI. Here the CDR3 DNA reads TGTGCCAGCTCACCACTCGTGAACACTGAAGCTTTCTTT. Protein: CASSPLVNTEAFF.

In this sample, this clone turned up once. This sequence joins TRBV5-4 and TRBJ1-2, with 7 bases aligning to TRBD1. Germline-derived CDR1 and CDR2 are SGHNT and YYREEE (reference sequence). With 4 bases clipped from V and 7 bases from J, the junction kept 4 bases outside the gene matches. The CDR3 is made up of 12 amino acids. In DNA, the CDR3 is TGTGCCAGCAGCAATCAGGGGGTTGGCTACACCTTC. As protein: CASSNQGVGYTF.

The chain recombines TRBV30 with TRBJ1-2; D uncertain. V was cut by 3 bases and J by 8 bases, with 13 bases left in between. This CDR3 comprises 12 residues. Germline CDR1 reads GTSNPN; CDR2 reads SVGIG (reference sequence). CDR3 protein: CAWRVRPQGYTF. The CDR3 coding sequence is TGTGCCTGGAGAGTGAGGCCACAAGGCTACACCTTC.

The rearrangement links TRBV5-4 to TRBJ2-1; 9 bases align to TRBD2. Germline V CDR1 and CDR2: SGHNT, YYREEE (reference sequence). V lost 5 bases to trimming and J lost 9 bases; unmatched junction nucleotides: 15. The CDR3 length is 16 residues. DNA of the CDR3: TGTGCCAGCAGTGACGCTCGGCGGGAGGGCCCCAGTGAGCAGTTCTTC. The encoded protein is CASSDARREGPSEQFF.

The gene calls are TRBV5-1 and TRBJ1-2; D remains unclear. Germline values: CDR1 SGHRS, CDR2 YFSETQ. There are 11 residues in the CDR3. Trimming removed 7 bases at V and 4 bases at J, with 8 bases between. CDR3 residues: CASYGGYGYTF. The CDR3, as DNA: TGCGCCAGCTATGGTGGCTATGGCTACACCTTC.

The chain combines TRBV9 with TRBJ2-1; no reliable D call. The CDR3 loop spans 13 amino acids. CDR1 and CDR2 from the germline V gene are SGDLS and YYNGEE. V lost 3 bases and J 7 bases, leaving 11 bases between the germline ends. This CDR3 is CASSASFSNEQFF. CDR3 DNA: TGTGCCAGCAGCGCCTCCTTCAGTAATGAGCAGTTCTTC.

This clone appeared a few times. V and J are TRBV7-9 and TRBJ2-6; D may be TRBD2 (6 bases). The CDR3 length is 15 residues. Germline V gene sequence: CDR1 SEHNR, CDR2 FQNEAQ (reference sequence). The CDR3 nucleotides read TGTGGGTCATTATTGGGACTTCCTGGGGCCAACGTCCTGACTTTC. Translated: CGSLLGLPGANVLTF. Filled out from reference TRBV7-9 and TRBJ2-6, the complete variable domain reads DTGVSQNPRHKITKRGQNVTFRCDPISEHNRLYWYRQTLGQGPEFLTYFQNEAQLEKSRLLSDRFSAERPKGSFSTLEIQRTEQGDSAMYLCGSLLGLPGANVLTFGAGSRLTVL.

The chain combines TRBV7-9 with TRBJ1-4; 7 bases line up with TRBD1. This CDR3 has 14 residues. Germline loops: CDR1 SEHNR, CDR2 FQNEAQ (reference sequence). V lost 6 bases and J lost 12; bases outside the gene matches: 13. The CDR3 nucleotides are TGTGCCAGCAGTAAGAACAGGGGTGCCGAAGAACTGTTTTTT. Translation: CASSKNRGAEELFF.

The chain couples TRBV14 to TRBJ2-1; perhaps TRBD2 as D (6 bases). V lost 0 bases and J lost 9, with 12 bases in between. Germline V gene lookup returns CDR1 SGHDN and CDR2 FVKESK. This CDR3 has 14 amino acids. The CDR3 sequence is CASSQDRLVGEQFF. CDR3 coding DNA: TGTGCCAGCAGCCAAGATCGACTAGTGGGTGAGCAGTTCTTC. The full variable domain, in which reference TRBV14 and TRBJ2-1 provide the parts outside the CDR3, is EAGVTQFPSHSVIEKGQTVTLRCDPISGHDNLYWYRRVMGKEIKFLLHFVKESKQDESGMPNNRFLAERTGGTYSTLKVQPAELEDSGVYFCASSQDRLVGEQFFGPGTRLTVL.

The CDR3 spells CSVEIGRVGETQYF. CDR3 in DNA: TGCAGCGTTGAAATCGGCAGGGTGGGCGAGACCCAGTACTTC. The gene calls are TRBV29-1 and TRBJ2-5; D might be TRBD1 (5 bases). V was shortened by 2 bases and J by 5 bases, with 15 bases between the two germline ends. Germline-derived CDR1 and CDR2 are SQVTM and ANQGSEA. This CDR3 spans 14 amino acids.

The rearrangement joins TRBV4-1 to TRBJ1-2; D unclear. There are 13 residues in the CDR3. V lost 1 base and J lost 8, with 11 bases in between. Germline lookup yields CDR1 MGHRA and CDR2 YSYEKL. The CDR3 DNA reads TGCGCCAGCAGCCAAGGCGATCTTCTGGGCTACACCTTC. Protein: CASSQGDLLGYTF.

The chain carries TRBV28 and TRBJ1-6; D remains ambiguous. There are 14 residues in the CDR3. CDR1 and CDR2 from the germline V gene are MDHEN and SYDVKM. V lost 3 bases, J lost 8 bases, and 11 bases lay in between. The DNA for the CDR3 is TGTGCCAGCAGTTTGCCTCCCACTGATTCACCCCTCCACTTT. As protein: CASSLPPTDSPLHF.

The count of this clone is one. The gene calls are TRBV29-1 and TRBJ1-2; TRBD1 might be the D (5 bases). The CDR3 consists of 12 residues. Trimming shortened V by 4 bases and J by 4 bases, and 10 bases separated the two germline ends. CDR1 is SQVTM, CDR2 ANQGSEA, per germline. The CDR3 DNA reads TGCAGCGTTGTTGGGGGGTCCTATGGCTACACCTTC. Translation: CSVVGGSYGYTF.

The sample holds a few counts of this clone. The V call is TRBV18, the J call TRBJ2-7; 10 bases align to TRBD1. Germline CDR1 and CDR2: KGHSH and LQKENI. CDR3 length equals 15 residues. After removal of 4 bases from V and 4 bases from J, the junction contained 7 bases not matched to a gene. The CDR3 region is CASSRDGQGVYEQYV. Here the CDR3 DNA reads TGTGCCAGCTCACGGGACGGACAGGGGGTGTACGAGCAGTACGTC.

This clone was recorded once. CDR3 loop: CAWKSYRVRSEAFF. The CDR3 nucleotides are TGTGCCTGGAAGTCCTACAGGGTTCGCTCTGAAGCTTTCTTT. V gene TRBV30 combines with J gene TRBJ1-1, with D possibly being TRBD1 (6 bases). Trimming cost V 4 bases and J 6 bases, with 18 bases left between them. Germline loops: CDR1 GTSNPN, CDR2 SVGIG (reference sequence). The CDR3 contains 14 residues.